This T cell receptor beta chain stems from a study of early T cells in non-severe SARS-CoV-2 infection. Overall study: The input, bulk RNA from unsorted whole blood, was sequenced, and chains were unpaired.

Ten or more counts support this clonotype. V lost 0 bases to trimming and J lost 1 base; unmatched junction nucleotides: 11. Per germline, CDR1 LGHDT and CDR2 YNNKEL (reference sequence). The CDR3 runs 20 residues. TCRdb processed the 5' RACE reads anew with MiXCR; each CDR3 protein has one entry. The data contain about 110,000 distinct CDR3 sequences, 10% to 15% of them singletons. The chain is built from TRBV3-1 and TRBJ2-3; 12 nucleotides align to TRBD2. This receptor was taken from an adult who was a healthcare worker with PCR-confirmed SARS-CoV-2 infection or an uninfected control (not recorded which). Sequenced here: whole blood, sampled at baseline. The CDR3 DNA reads TGTGCCAGCAGCCAAGAAACTAGCGGGGGGCTCGCGGGAGGCACAGATACGCAGTATTTT. This codes for CASSQETSGGLAGGTDTQYF.